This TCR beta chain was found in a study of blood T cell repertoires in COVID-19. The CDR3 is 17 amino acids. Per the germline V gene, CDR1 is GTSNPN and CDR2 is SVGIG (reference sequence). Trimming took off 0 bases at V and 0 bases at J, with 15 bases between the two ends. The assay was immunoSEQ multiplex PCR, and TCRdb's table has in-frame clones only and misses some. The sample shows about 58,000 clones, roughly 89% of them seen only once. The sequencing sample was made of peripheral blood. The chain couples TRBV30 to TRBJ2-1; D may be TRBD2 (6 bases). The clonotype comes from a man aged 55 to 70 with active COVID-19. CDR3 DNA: TGTGCCTGGAGTGTACTCCGTCTAGCGAGCTCCTACAATGAGCAGTTCTTC. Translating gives CAWSVLRLASSYNEQFF.